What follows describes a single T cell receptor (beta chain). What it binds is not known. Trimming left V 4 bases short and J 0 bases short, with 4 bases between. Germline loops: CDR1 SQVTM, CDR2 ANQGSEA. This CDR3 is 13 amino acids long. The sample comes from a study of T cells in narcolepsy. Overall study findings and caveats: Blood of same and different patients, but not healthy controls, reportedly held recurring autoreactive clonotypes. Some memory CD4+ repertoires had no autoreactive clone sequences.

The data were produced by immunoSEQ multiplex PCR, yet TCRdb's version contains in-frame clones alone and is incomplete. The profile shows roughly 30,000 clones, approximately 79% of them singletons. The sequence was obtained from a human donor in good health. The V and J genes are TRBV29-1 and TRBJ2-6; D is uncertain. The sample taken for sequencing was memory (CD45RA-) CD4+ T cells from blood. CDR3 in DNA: TGCAGCGTTGGGAGCTCTGGGGCCAACGTCCTGACTTTC. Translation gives CSVGSSGANVLTF.